This section outlines one T cell receptor (beta chain) sequence together with its context. The sample holds one count of this clone. The antigen this receptor binds is unknown. Base qualities are not at hand, and no much larger clone is one base apart. The CDR3 goes from the cysteine to the phenylalanine over 14 residues. Only the CDR3 DNA is retained, 42 bases long and in frame from the first base. V lost 2 bases and J lost 3 bases; the stretch between them is 8 bases long. Looking up the germline V gene yields CDR1 SGHTA and CDR2 FQGNSA. The sample originates from a study of OX40 agonist ivuxolimab in advanced cancers. Study-wide context: Ivuxolimab, which targeted the costimulatory receptor OX40 (CD134), was an agonistic, fully human IgG2 monoclonal antibody. Intravenous ivuxolimab was administered to patients every 2 weeks at six dose levels: 0.01, 0.1, 0.3, 1.5, 3 and 10 mg/kg. Among the 50 to 55 dose-escalation patients, around 19 had hepatocellular carcinoma, 15 or so melanoma, 9 renal cell carcinoma and 9 head and neck cancer. In the dose-escalation cohort, 65% to 90% of patients were male, and the mean age was roughly 60 years, with a range of roughly 20 to 80. Prior anti-PD-1, anti-PD-L1 or anti-CTLA-4 therapy was permitted, and approximately 39% of dose-escalation patients had received checkpoint inhibitors. Three dose-escalation patients achieved partial responses, one with hepatocellular carcinoma and two with cutaneous melanoma. The purpose of peripheral TCRbeta sequencing was to test whether ivuxolimab changed TCR sequence diversity and led to clonal T-cell expansion. The paper describes the monotherapy dose-escalation part (N = 52 patients) of the phase I trial of ivuxolimab.

Genomic DNA was extracted from sorted cells for sequencing of the TCRbeta CDR3 region. The immunoSEQ Assay was used for sequencing of TCRbeta CDR3 regions. TCRdb took over this immuneACCESS table, retaining in-frame rearrangements with V and J assigned. Such tables are incomplete; in checked studies, under half of the missing clones stem from an unresolved V gene, and the remainder is unexplained. This sample lists 55,000 to 65,000 clones; 88% were detected once. The ten largest clones add up to around 0.8% of the sample. Patients with autoimmune disease history or receiving systemic immunosuppression were excluded from the trial. Peripheral blood for TCR sequencing was drawn from every dose cohort at baseline, at cycle 4 day 1 and at cycle 7 day 1. Samples were obtained from an open-label, multicenter, first-in-human phase I dose-escalation trial of ivuxolimab. Adults with locally advanced or metastatic melanoma, renal cell carcinoma, hepatocellular carcinoma or head and neck squamous cell carcinoma were enrolled in the trial. Before TCR sequencing, CD4+ T cells and CD8+ T cells from peripheral blood were sorted into separate populations.

Study-wide findings and limitations: In partial responders in the 0.1-3.0 mg/kg groups, normalized peripheral clonal expansion was found to be among the lowest, especially among CD8+ T cells. The antigen specificity of the peripheral T cells that underwent clonal expansion was not determined. Clonal expansion of both CD4+ and CD8+ blood T cells was observed from baseline to week 6 at doses 0.1 to 3.0 mg/kg. After ivuxolimab, CD8+ T cells had more expanded clones than CD4+ T cells on average. Low levels of normalized T-cell clonal expansion were also shown by some nonresponding patients.

Source: CD4+ or CD8+ T cells sorted from blood, taken in a trial of the OX40 agonist ivuxolimab. This receptor chain uses TRBV7-2 and TRBJ1-3, and possibly TRBD1, on 5 matching bases. The clonotype originates from an adult with an advanced solid tumor such as melanoma, head and neck, liver or kidney cancer. The CDR3 has the sequence CASSLFRDGNTIYF. In nucleotides, the sequence is TGTGCCAGCAGCTTATTCAGGGATGGAAACACCATATATTTT. This CDR3, with the reference TRBV7-2 and TRBJ1-3 proteins standing in past its ends, gives the full variable domain GAGVSQSPSNKVTEKGKDVELRCDPISGHTALYWYRQSLGQGLEFLIYFQGNSAPDKSGLPSDRFSAERTGGSVSTLTIQRTQQEDSAVYLCASSLFRDGNTIYFGEGSWLTVV.